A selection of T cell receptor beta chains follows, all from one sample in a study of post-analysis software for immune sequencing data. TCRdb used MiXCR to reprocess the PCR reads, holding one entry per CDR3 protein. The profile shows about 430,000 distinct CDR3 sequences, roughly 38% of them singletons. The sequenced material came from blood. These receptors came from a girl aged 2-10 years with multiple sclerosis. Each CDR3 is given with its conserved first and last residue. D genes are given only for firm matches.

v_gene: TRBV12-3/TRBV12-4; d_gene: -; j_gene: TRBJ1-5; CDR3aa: CASSPAGALSNQPQHF
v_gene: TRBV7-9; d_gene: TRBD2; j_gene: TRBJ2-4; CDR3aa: CASSYTGGKNIQYF
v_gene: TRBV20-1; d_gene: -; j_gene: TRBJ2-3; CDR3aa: CSAVIRHTDTQYF
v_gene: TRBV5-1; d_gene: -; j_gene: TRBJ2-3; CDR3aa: CASGSGQHQITDTRYF
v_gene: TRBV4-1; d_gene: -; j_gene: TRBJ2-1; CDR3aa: CASRRLIGDQNNEQFF
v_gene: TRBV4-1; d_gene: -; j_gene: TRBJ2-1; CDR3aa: CASSQVANYNEQFF
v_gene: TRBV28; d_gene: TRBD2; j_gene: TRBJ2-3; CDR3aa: CASSIGGVSTDTQYF
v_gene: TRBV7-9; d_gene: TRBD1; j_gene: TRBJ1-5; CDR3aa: CASSPTGESQPQHF
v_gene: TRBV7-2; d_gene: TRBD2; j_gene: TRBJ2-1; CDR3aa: CASNNGGAGNEQFF
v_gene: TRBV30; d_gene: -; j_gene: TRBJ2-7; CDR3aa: CAWSVQGVAYEQYF
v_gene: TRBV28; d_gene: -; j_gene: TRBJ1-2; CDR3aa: CASSLSNMLPKNGYTF
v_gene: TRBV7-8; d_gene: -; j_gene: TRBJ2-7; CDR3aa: CASSSKTGYEQYF
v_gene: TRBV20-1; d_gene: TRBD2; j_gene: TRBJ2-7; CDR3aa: CSARGGSGYEQYF
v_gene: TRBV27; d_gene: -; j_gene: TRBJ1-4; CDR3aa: CASSLSGAAGRINEKLFF
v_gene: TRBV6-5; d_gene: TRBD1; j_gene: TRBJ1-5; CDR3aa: CASSYSDTGGLMTQHF
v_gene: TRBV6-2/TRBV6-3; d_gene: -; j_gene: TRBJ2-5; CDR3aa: CASSYTSLSVTQYF
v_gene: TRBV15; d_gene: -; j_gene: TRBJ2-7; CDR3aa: CATSREEACYEQYF
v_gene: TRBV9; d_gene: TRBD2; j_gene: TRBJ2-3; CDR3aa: CASSVSLAGVSTDTQYF
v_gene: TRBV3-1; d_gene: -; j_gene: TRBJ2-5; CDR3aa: CASSQDNRAETQYF
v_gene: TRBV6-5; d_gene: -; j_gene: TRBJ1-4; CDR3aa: CASSYDGSPRGEKLFF
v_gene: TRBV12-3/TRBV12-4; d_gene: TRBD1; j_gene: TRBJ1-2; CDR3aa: CASGSGQGWGYTF
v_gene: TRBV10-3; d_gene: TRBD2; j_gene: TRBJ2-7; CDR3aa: CAISDPGLAAPYEQYF
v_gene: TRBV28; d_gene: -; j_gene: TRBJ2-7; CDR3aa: CASSLSGMGGQYF
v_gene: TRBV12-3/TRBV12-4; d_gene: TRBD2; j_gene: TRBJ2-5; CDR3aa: CASSLNIAGGRKTQYF
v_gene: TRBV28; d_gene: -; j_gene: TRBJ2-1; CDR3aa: CASSRGGGPYNEQFF
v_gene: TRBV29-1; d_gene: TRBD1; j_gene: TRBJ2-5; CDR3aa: CSVDKTGAQETQYF
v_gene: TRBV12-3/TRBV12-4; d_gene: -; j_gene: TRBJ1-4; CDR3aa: CASSLASQVRGRLNEKLFF
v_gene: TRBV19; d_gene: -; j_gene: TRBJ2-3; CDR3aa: CASSYRASTDTQYF
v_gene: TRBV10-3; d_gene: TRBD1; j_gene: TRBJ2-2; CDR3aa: CAISERQGAVTGELFF
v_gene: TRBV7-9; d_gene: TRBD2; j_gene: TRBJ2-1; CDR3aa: CASSPRTSGRPYNEQFF
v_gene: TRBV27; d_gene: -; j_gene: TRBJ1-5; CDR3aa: CASSRGSGSNQPQHF
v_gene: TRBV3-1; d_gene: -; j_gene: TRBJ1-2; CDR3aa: CASSQERQGLSLGYTF
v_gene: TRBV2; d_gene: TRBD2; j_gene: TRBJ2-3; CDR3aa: CASRARGRVTQYF
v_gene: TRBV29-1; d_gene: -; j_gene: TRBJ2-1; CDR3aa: CSWGGGWNEQFF
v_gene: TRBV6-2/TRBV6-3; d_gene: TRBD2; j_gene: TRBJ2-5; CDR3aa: CASSDSGSEETQYF